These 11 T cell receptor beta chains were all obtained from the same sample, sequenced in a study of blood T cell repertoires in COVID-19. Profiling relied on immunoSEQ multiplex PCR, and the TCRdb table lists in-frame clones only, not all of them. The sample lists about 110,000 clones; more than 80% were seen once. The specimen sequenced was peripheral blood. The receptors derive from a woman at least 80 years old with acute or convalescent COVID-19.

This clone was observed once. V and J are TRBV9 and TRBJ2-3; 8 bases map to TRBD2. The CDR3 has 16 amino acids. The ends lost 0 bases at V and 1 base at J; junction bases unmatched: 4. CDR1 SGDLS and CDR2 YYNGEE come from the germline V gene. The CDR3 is CASSVGFGGGTDTQYF. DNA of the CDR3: TGTGCCAGCAGCGTAGGGTTCGGGGGGGGCACAGATACGCAGTATTTT.

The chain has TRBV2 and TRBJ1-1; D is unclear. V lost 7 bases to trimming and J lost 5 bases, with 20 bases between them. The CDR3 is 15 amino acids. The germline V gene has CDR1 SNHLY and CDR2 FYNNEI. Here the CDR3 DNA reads TGTGCCAGCATAGTATCGGCTCGTTCGAGGACTGAAGCTTTCTTT. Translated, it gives CASIVSARSRTEAFF.

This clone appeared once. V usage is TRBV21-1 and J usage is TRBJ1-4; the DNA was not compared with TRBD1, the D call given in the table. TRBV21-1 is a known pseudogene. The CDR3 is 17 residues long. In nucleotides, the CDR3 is TGTGCCAGCAGCAACCGACAGGGATGTATGCCTAATGAAAAACTGTTTTTT. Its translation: CASSNRQGCMPNEKLFF.

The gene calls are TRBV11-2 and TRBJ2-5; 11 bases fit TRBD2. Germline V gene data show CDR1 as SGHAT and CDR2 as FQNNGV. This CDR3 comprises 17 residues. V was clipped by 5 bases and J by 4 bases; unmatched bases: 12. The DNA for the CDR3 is TGTGCCAGCAGCCCCCTCCCGACTAGCGGGGTGGGAGAGACCCAGTACTTC. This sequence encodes CASSPLPTSGVGETQYF.

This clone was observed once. The DNA for the CDR3 is TGTGCCAGTATGACAGATCCATCCAATGGCTACACCTTC. Protein product: CASMTDPSNGYTF. The chain joins TRBV19 to TRBJ1-2; perhaps TRBD1 as D (5 bases). The V end was cut by 7 bases, the J end by 6 bases, with 15 bases between. Germline V gene lookup returns CDR1 LNHDA and CDR2 SQIVND (reference sequence). CDR3 length: 13 amino acids.

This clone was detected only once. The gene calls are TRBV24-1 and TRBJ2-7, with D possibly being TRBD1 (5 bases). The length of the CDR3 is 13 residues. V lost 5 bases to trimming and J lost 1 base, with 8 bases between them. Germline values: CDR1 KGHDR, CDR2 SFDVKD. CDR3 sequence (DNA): TGTGCCACCAGTGCCCAGGGATCCTACGAGCAGTACTTC. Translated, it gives CATSAQGSYEQYF.

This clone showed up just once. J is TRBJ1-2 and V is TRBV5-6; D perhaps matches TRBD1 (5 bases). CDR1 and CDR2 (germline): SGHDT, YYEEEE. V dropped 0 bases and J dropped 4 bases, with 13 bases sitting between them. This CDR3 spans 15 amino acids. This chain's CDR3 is CASSLAIKGAYGYTF. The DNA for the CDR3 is TGTGCCAGCAGCTTGGCAATTAAAGGGGCCTATGGCTACACCTTC.

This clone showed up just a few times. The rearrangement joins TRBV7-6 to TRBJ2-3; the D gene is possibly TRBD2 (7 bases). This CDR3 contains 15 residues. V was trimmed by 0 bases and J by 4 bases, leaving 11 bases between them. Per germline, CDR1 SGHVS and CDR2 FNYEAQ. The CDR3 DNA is TGTGCCAGCAGCTTAGCGGGGGGGCCCCCAGATACGCAGTATTTT. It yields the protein CASSLAGGPPDTQYF.

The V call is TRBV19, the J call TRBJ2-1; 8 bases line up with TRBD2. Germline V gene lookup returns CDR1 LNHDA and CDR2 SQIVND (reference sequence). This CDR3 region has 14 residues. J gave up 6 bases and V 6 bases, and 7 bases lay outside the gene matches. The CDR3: CASRFAGGRNEQFF. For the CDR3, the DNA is TGTGCCAGTAGATTCGCGGGGGGCCGCAATGAGCAGTTCTTC.

Written as DNA, the CDR3 is TGCGCCAGCAGCTCAGGGGACAGGGGAACTGAAGCTTTCTTT. Residues: CASSSGDRGTEAFF. V is TRBV10-1 and J is TRBJ1-1, with TRBD1 matching over 10 bases. Germline CDR1 is WNHNN and CDR2 is SYGVQD (reference sequence). The CDR3 length is 14 residues. V shed 6 bases, J shed 5 bases, and the junction held 6 bases outside the gene matches.

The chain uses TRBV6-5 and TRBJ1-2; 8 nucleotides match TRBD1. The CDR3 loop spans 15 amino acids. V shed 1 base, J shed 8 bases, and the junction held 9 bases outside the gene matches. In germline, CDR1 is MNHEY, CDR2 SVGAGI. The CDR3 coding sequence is TGTGCCAGCAGTTACTACCCCGAGGACAGGGACGGCTACACCTTC. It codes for CASSYYPEDRDGYTF.